The source of this TCR beta chain is a study of B cell selection in AIRE deficiency. General study results and limits: Around 30% of healthy-shared Treg TCRbeta sequences appeared in patient Tconv cells. Only about 9.3% of about 3,500 shared Treg sequences were patient-specific; 31.6% healthy-specific.

The sorted conventional CD4 T cells were gated as CD4+CD127+. In the original analysis: Approximately 99,000 patient and roughly 150,000 healthy donor in-frame TCRbeta sequences came from conventional T cells. The table came from immunoSEQ multiplex PCR; TCRdb's copy has only in-frame clones and leaves some out. That table supplies the V and J calls and clone size; D and trimming were determined from the DNA. Found here are over 20,000 clones, approximately 97% of them singletons; the top ten hold over 0.25%. For this clone: What it binds is unknown.

Germline assignment: CDR1 SGHTA and CDR2 FQGNSA. CDR3 length: 13 residues. V was cut by 6 bases and J by 0 bases, with 8 bases left in between. This TCR was recovered from a human donor with AIRE deficiency. The chain carries TRBV7-2 and TRBJ1-1, with D hard to call. Sequencing used conventional CD4+ T cells sorted from PBMCs. The DNA of the CDR3 is TGTGCCAGCAGTTCACAGCTGAACACTGAAGCTTTCTTT. Translation: CASSSQLNTEAFF.